This TCR beta chain was observed in a study of cytomegalovirus exposure and HLA in healthy donors. Notes on the study in general: By a later analysis, the bulk of CMV-associated TCR beta chains appeared HLA-restricted.

About this clone itself: Its antigen is as yet unknown.

The CDR3 covers 16 residues. Germline V lookup: CDR1 SEHNR, CDR2 FQNEAQ (reference sequence). Trimming cost V 5 bases and J 3 bases; bases outside gene matches: 10. 60 Vbeta and 13 Jbeta primers were used in PCR. The repertoire was sequenced with immunoSEQ multiplex PCR; TCRdb's copy has only in-frame clones and lacks some. The sample shows tens of thousands of clones, roughly 76% of them seen only once. The specimen was PBMCs. The receptor was derived from a male donor in good health and CMV-seropositive. The rearrangement links TRBV7-9 to TRBJ2-5; TRBD2 matches at 9 bases. CDR3 protein: CASSRPLAGWEETQYF. CDR3 bases: TGTGCCAGCAGCCGACCCCTAGCGGGATGGGAAGAGACCCAGTACTTC.